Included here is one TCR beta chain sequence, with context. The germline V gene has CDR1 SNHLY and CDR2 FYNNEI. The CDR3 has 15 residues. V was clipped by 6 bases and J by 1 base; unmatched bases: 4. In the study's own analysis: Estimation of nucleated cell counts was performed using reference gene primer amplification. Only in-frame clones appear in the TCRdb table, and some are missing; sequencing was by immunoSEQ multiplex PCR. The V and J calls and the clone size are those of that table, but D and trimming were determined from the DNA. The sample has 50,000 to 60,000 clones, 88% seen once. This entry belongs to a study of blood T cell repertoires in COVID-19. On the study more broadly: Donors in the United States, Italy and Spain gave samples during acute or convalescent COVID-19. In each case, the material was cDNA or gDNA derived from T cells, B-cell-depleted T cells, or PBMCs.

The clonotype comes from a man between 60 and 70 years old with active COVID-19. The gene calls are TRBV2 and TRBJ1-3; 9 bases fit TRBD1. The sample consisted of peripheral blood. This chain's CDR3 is CASSPQGASGNTIYF. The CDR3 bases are TGTGCCAGCAGCCCACAGGGGGCGTCTGGAAACACCATATATTTT.